Each of the 25 T cell receptor beta chains below was sequenced from the same sample in a study of STAT5B mutations in CD4+ large granular lymphocyte leukemia. Clones were sequenced by immunoSEQ multiplex PCR, and TCRdb holds only the in-frame ones, with some missing. Among 30,000 to 35,000 clones listed, roughly 80% were seen once. The sequenced sample consisted of CD4+ T cells from blood buffy coats. These receptors were collected from a human donor in good health.

The sample holds a few counts of this clone. V usage is TRBV30 and J usage is TRBJ1-2; D may be TRBD1 (5 bases). Germline CDR1 GTSNPN, CDR2 SVGIG (reference sequence). This CDR3 spans 14 amino acids. V was shortened by 1 base and J by 1 base, with 10 bases between the two germline ends. The chain's CDR3 is CAWSGGRYNYGYTF. DNA for the CDR3: TGTGCCTGGAGTGGGGGACGGTATAACTATGGCTACACCTTC.

V and J are TRBV6-5 and TRBJ2-6; D unclear. Germline V lookup: CDR1 MNHEY, CDR2 SVGAGI. This CDR3 spans 14 amino acids. V lost 3 bases to trimming and J lost 2 bases, with 5 bases between them. The CDR3 loop is CASSYSTGANVLTF. CDR3 DNA: TGTGCCAGCAGTTATTCGACTGGGGCCAACGTCCTGACTTTC.

The chain joins TRBV27 to TRBJ2-5; 7 nucleotides agree with TRBD1. The CDR3 has 14 residues. Losses at the gene ends were 6 bases for V and 3 bases for J; bases not matched to a gene: 7. Per germline, CDR1 MNHEY and CDR2 SMNVEV (reference sequence). The CDR3 DNA sequence: TGTGCCAGCAGCCCGTCAGGGGGAAAAGAGACCCAGTACTTC. Amino acids: CASSPSGGKETQYF.

The rearrangement joins TRBV5-6 to TRBJ2-2; 8 positions agree with TRBD1. Per the germline V gene, CDR1 is SGHDT and CDR2 is YYEEEE. The CDR3 loop spans 15 amino acids. Unmatched junction bases numbered 5, after V lost 5 bases and J lost 2 bases. CDR3 nucleotides: TGTGCCAGCAGTACCGGGACAGGTAACACCGGGGAGCTGTTTTTT. As protein: CASSTGTGNTGELFF.

This chain links TRBV11-2 with TRBJ2-3; D not certain. The germline CDR1 and CDR2 sequences are SGHAT and FQNNGV. The CDR3 runs to 15 residues. The germline V and J ends were trimmed by 2 bases and 2 bases, with 11 bases remaining between them. The CDR3 is CASSLIIQNTDTQYF. CDR3 coding DNA: TGTGCCAGCAGCTTAATTATACAGAACACAGATACGCAGTATTTT. The variable domain in full, with the rest retrieved from reference TRBV11-2 and TRBJ2-3, is EAGVAQSPRYKIIEKRQSVAFWCNPISGHATLYWYQQILGQGPKLLIQFQNNGVVDDSQLPKDRFSAERLKGVDSTLKIQPAKLEDSAVYLCASSLIIQNTDTQYFGPGTRLTVL.

The CDR3 protein is CASRAEGAGELFF. Written as DNA, the CDR3 is TGTGCCAGCAGGGCTGAGGGGGCCGGGGAGCTGTTTTTT. This chain joins TRBV7-3 and TRBJ2-2; TRBD1 might be the D (6 bases). CDR1 SGHTA and CDR2 FQGTGA come from the germline V gene. V lost 6 bases and J lost 6, with 11 bases in between. This CDR3 has 13 residues. The whole variable domain, remainder taken from reference TRBV7-3 and TRBJ2-2, is GAGVSQTPSNKVTEKGKYVELRCDPISGHTALYWYRQSLGQGPEFLIYFQGTGAADDSGLPNDRFFAVRPEGSVSTLKIQRTERGDSAVYLCASRAEGAGELFFGEGSRLTVL.

The chain joins TRBV10-3 to TRBJ2-5; D might be TRBD1 (5 bases). Germline CDR1 is ENHRY and CDR2 is SYGVKD. Trimming cost V 0 bases and J 11 bases, with 7 bases left between them. The CDR3 is made up of 11 amino acids. The CDR3 protein is CAISESTEQYF. For the CDR3, the DNA is TGTGCCATCAGTGAGTCGACAGAGCAGTACTTC.

The chain employs TRBV5-1 and TRBJ2-3, with D maybe TRBD2 (6 bases). Trimming removed 0 bases at V and 0 bases at J, with 8 bases between. Per germline, CDR1 SGHRS and CDR2 YFSETQ. This CDR3 has 15 residues. The CDR3 reads CASSLEAGSTDTQYF. Written as DNA, the CDR3 is TGCGCCAGCAGCTTGGAGGCGGGAAGCACAGATACGCAGTATTTT.

This sequence joins TRBV19 and TRBJ1-1, with TRBD1 as a possible D gene (5 bases). Germline CDR1 is LNHDA and CDR2 is SQIVND (reference sequence). V was shortened by 8 bases and J by 0 bases, with 7 bases between the two germline ends. The CDR3 has 12 residues. CDR3 sequence (DNA): TGTGCCAGTCGGGGCCTGAACACTGAAGCTTTCTTT. Translation gives CASRGLNTEAFF.

The genes are TRBV6-1 and TRBJ2-7; 8 positions match TRBD1. Trimming took 1 base from V and 9 from J; bases not matched to a gene: 14. The CDR3 runs 16 residues. In germline, CDR1 is MNHNS, CDR2 SASEGT. In DNA form, the CDR3 reads TGTGCCAGCAGTGAAGTGGGACAGGTTACTATAGGCGGGCAGTACTTC. It codes for CASSEVGQVTIGGQYF.

J is TRBJ1-1 and V is TRBV27; D ambiguous. CDR1 and CDR2 from the germline V gene are MNHEY and SMNVEV (reference sequence). The CDR3 is 16 residues long. V was cut by 0 bases and J by 3 bases, with 14 bases left in between. DNA for the CDR3: TGTGCCAGCAGTTTATCCGTTCTAGGCAGACACACTGAAGCTTTCTTT. This encodes CASSLSVLGRHTEAFF.

The chain joins TRBV7-2 to TRBJ2-5; TRBD2 matches 8 bases. J gave up 5 bases and V 5 bases, and 7 bases lay outside the gene matches. Germline values: CDR1 SGHTA, CDR2 FQGNSA. CDR3 size: 14 residues. The CDR3 sequence: CASSRRGGRETQYF. The CDR3 nucleotides are TGTGCCAGCAGCCGACGGGGGGGTAGGGAGACCCAGTACTTC.

The chain has TRBV5-1 and TRBJ1-5; D is possibly TRBD1 (6 bases). The CDR3 length is 16 residues. The V end was cut by 0 bases, the J end by 4 bases, with 14 bases between. CDR1 SGHRS and CDR2 YFSETQ come from the germline V gene. CDR3 nucleotides: TGCGCCAGCAGCTTGGCTCCAGGGCAGGGGAATCAGCCCCAGCATTTT. This gives the protein CASSLAPGQGNQPQHF.

The chain recombines TRBV18 with TRBJ2-1; 10 nucleotides agree with TRBD2. Trimming removed 3 bases from V and 0 bases from J; junction bases left unmatched: 5. CDR3 length equals 17 residues. Germline V CDR1 and CDR2: KGHSH, LQKENI. CDR3 nucleotides: TGTGCCAGCTCACCCCTCCGACTAGCGGGCTCCTACAATGAGCAGTTCTTC. Its translation: CASSPLRLAGSYNEQFF.

The chain uses TRBV7-2 and TRBJ2-5; the match to TRBD1 covers 7 bases. V lost 3 bases, J lost 2 bases, and 6 bases stayed unmatched. CDR3 length equals 15 residues. The germline V gene has CDR1 SGHTA and CDR2 FQGNSA. The CDR3 sequence: CASSFSAGGQETQYF. CDR3 nucleotides: TGTGCCAGCAGCTTCTCCGCAGGGGGACAAGAGACCCAGTACTTC.

V is TRBV30 and J is TRBJ2-7; possibly TRBD1 for D (5 bases). Between the trimmed V and J ends, which lost 2 bases and 2 bases, there was a span of 13 bases. The CDR3 totals 14 residues. The V gene's germline CDR1 is GTSNPN and CDR2 SVGIG (reference sequence). The CDR3 sequence is CAWSHRPTPYEQYF. Written as DNA, the CDR3 is TGTGCCTGGAGTCACAGGCCCACTCCCTACGAGCAGTACTTC.

This chain links TRBV15 with TRBJ1-5, with a tentative D call TRBD1 (5 bases). The CDR3 contains 15 residues. Trimming left V 5 bases short and J 3 bases short, with 14 bases between. Looked up from germline, CDR1 is LNHNV and CDR2 is YYDKDF (reference sequence). CDR3 sequence reads: CATSDPTGLNQPQHF. For the CDR3, the DNA is TGTGCCACCAGCGACCCCACAGGTCTCAATCAGCCCCAGCATTTT.

The chain couples TRBV30 to TRBJ2-7; TRBD2 might be the D (5 bases). V was trimmed by 0 bases and J by 2 bases, leaving 11 bases between them. In germline, CDR1 is GTSNPN, CDR2 SVGIG (reference sequence). The CDR3 contains 14 residues. The CDR3 sequence: CAWSVRGDTYEQYF. In DNA form, the CDR3 reads TGTGCCTGGAGTGTACGGGGTGATACCTACGAGCAGTACTTC.

This chain joins TRBV7-9 and TRBJ2-1; possible D gene TRBD2, 5 bases. The CDR3 runs 12 residues. The germline gives CDR1 SEHNR, CDR2 FQNEAQ (reference sequence). V was trimmed by 2 bases and J by 8 bases, leaving 7 bases between them. CDR3 nucleotide sequence: TGTGCCAGCAGCTTATTGGGAGATGAGCAGTTCTTC. Protein product: CASSLLGDEQFF. The full variable domain, in which reference TRBV7-9 and TRBJ2-1 provide the parts outside the CDR3, is DTGVSQNPRHKITKRGQNVTFRCDPISEHNRLYWYRQTLGQGPEFLTYFQNEAQLEKSRLLSDRFSAERPKGSFSTLEIQRTEQGDSAMYLCASSLLGDEQFFGPGTRLTVL.

This rearrangement joins TRBV28 to TRBJ2-1, with 10 bases lining up with TRBD2. CDR3 length: 15 amino acids. Germline V gene sequence: CDR1 MDHEN, CDR2 SYDVKM. V shed 5 bases, J shed 4 bases, and the junction held 5 bases outside the gene matches. Written as DNA, the CDR3 is TGTGCCAGCAGTCCCGGGACTAGCGTTTACAATGAGCAGTTCTTC. Protein sequence: CASSPGTSVYNEQFF.

The chain combines TRBV7-7 with TRBJ2-3; D might be TRBD2 (6 bases). The length of the CDR3 is 13 residues. CDR1 is SSHAT and CDR2 is FNYEAQ in the germline V gene (reference sequence). V lost 5 bases and J lost 4, with 10 bases in between. The CDR3 DNA is TGTGCCAGCAGCACCGGAGGGGCAGATACGCAGTATTTT. Translation gives CASSTGGADTQYF. Full variable domain (missing parts from reference TRBV7-7 and TRBJ2-3): GAGVSQSPRYKVTKRGQDVTLRCDPISSHATLYWYQQALGQGPEFLTYFNYEAQPDKSGLPSDRFSAERPEGSISTLTIQRTEQRDSAMYRCASSTGGADTQYFGPGTRLTVL.

This clone was counted once. The gene calls are TRBV5-1 and TRBJ2-3, with 11 bases identical to TRBD2. The V segment lost 2 bases and the J segment 5 bases; nucleotides outside the gene matches: 4. There are 15 residues in the CDR3. CDR1 SGHRS and CDR2 YFSETQ come from the germline V gene. As DNA, the CDR3 is TGCGCCAGCAGCTTACTAGCGGGAGAGGGAGATACGCAGTATTTT. The encoded protein is CASSLLAGEGDTQYF.

The V call is TRBV16, the J call TRBJ1-5; TRBD1 matches 11 bases. With V trimmed by 9 bases and J by 5 bases, 3 bases remained unmatched. This CDR3 has 13 residues. The germline V gene encodes CDR1 KGHSY and CDR2 FQNENV. CDR3: CASVDRGHQPQHF. CDR3 sequence (DNA): TGTGCCAGTGTGGACAGGGGGCATCAGCCCCAGCATTTT.

The chain is built from TRBV27 and TRBJ2-3; D is perhaps TRBD1 or TRBD2 (5 bases each). Germline CDR1 reads MNHEY; CDR2 reads SMNVEV (reference sequence). The V and J ends lost 4 bases and 6 bases respectively, with 20 bases between them. CDR3 length: 16 amino acids. The chain's CDR3 is CASSSRGPTWGDTQYF. In DNA, the CDR3 is TGTGCCAGCAGTTCTCGGGGACCGACTTGGGGCGATACGCAGTATTTT.

The V gene is TRBV9, the J gene TRBJ1-2; 9 bases fit TRBD1. This CDR3 contains 15 residues. After removal of 4 bases from V and 2 bases from J, the junction contained 6 bases not matched to a gene. CDR1 and CDR2 (germline): SGDLS, YYNGEE. CDR3 DNA: TGTGCCAGCAGCCCCCGGGGACAGGGAAACTATGGCTACACCTTC. The encoded protein is CASSPRGQGNYGYTF.